Following are 7 T cell receptor beta chains from one sample sequenced in a study of blood T cell repertoires in COVID-19. Profiled with immunoSEQ multiplex PCR; TCRdb holds only in-frame clones, not every one. The sample comprises 26,000 or so clones, roughly 76% of which are singletons, and almost 40% rests with the top ten. The material sequenced was peripheral blood. Receptors originate from a man in his sixties or seventies with acute or convalescent COVID-19.

The genes are TRBV19 and TRBJ2-6; D might be TRBD1 (6 bases). The CDR3 runs 15 residues. Trimming took off 8 bases at V and 0 bases at J, with 11 bases between the two ends. Germline CDR1 is LNHDA and CDR2 is SQIVND (reference sequence). The CDR3 protein is CASQDSYSGANVLTF. For the CDR3, the DNA is TGTGCCAGTCAGGACAGTTACTCTGGGGCCAACGTCCTGACTTTC.

The gene calls are TRBV12-3 or TRBV12-4 and TRBJ2-7; a weak D match, TRBD1 (5 bases). The V and J ends lost 3 bases and 5 bases respectively, with 8 bases between them. The CDR3 runs 12 residues. The CDR3 loop is CASSFSRDEQYF. CDR3 in DNA: TGTGCCAGCAGTTTTTCCAGGGACGAGCAGTACTTC.

The V and J genes are TRBV11-2 and TRBJ1-3, with 7 positions matching TRBD1. This CDR3 contains 16 residues. V gave up 5 bases and J gave up 4 bases; unmatched junction bases: 11. Germline CDR1 reads SGHAT; CDR2 reads FQNNGV. CDR3: CASSLLTGRRGNTIYF. DNA of the CDR3: TGTGCCAGCAGCCTATTGACAGGGAGGAGGGGAAACACCATATATTTT.

J is TRBJ2-1 and V is TRBV12-3 or TRBV12-4; D gene unclear. The length of the CDR3 is 13 residues. Trimming left V 1 base short and J 7 bases short, with 8 bases between. In nucleotides, the CDR3 is TGTGCCAGCAGTTTAGGTGAGGAAAATGAGCAGTTCTTC. It encodes CASSLGEENEQFF.

This clone came up a few times. This rearrangement joins TRBV11-3 to TRBJ2-1; D may be TRBD1 (5 bases). The CDR3 runs to 14 residues. Germline loops: CDR1 SGHNT, CDR2 YENEEA. V was trimmed by 5 bases and J by 4 bases, leaving 12 bases between them. The CDR3 sequence is CASSQSTGYNEQFF. The CDR3 DNA reads TGTGCCAGCAGCCAATCAACAGGATACAATGAGCAGTTCTTC.

V is TRBV7-2 and J is TRBJ2-7; D possibly corresponds to TRBD2 (6 bases). The V and J ends lost 5 bases and 2 bases respectively, with 13 bases between them. Germline values: CDR1 SGHTA, CDR2 FQGNSA. CDR3 length: 14 residues. DNA for the CDR3: TGTGCCAGCAGCCGCGGGACCAAAGCCTACGAGCAGTACTTC. Encoded protein: CASSRGTKAYEQYF.

This clone appeared once. The chain links TRBV4-2 to TRBJ2-5; TRBD2 is a possible D gene (6 bases). V lost 3 bases, J lost 3 bases, and 17 bases lay in between. CDR1 and CDR2 from the germline V gene are LGHNA and YNFKEQ. The CDR3 has 16 amino acids. The DNA for the CDR3 is TGTGCCAGCAGCCATCTAACACTGGGGACTGAAGAGACCCAGTACTTC. Its protein is CASSHLTLGTEETQYF.